A single sample gave rise to the 13 T cell receptor beta chains below, sequenced in a study of T cell responses to AZD1222 COVID-19 vaccine. Repertoires were generated with immunoSEQ multiplex PCR, while TCRdb's copy carries only in-frame clones and drops some. The data show 160,000 or so clones, about 92% seen once. Sequenced material: peripheral blood, taken on day 0 of AZD1222 vaccination. All receptors come from an adult in good health.

The chain links TRBV10-3 to TRBJ1-2; tentatively, D is TRBD1 (5 bases). Germline-derived CDR1 and CDR2 are ENHRY and SYGVKD. The length of the CDR3 is 13 residues. V shed 3 bases and J shed 6 bases, with 11 bases lying between them. This chain's CDR3 is CAISDQGFDGYTF. The CDR3 coding sequence is TGTGCCATCAGTGATCAGGGATTCGATGGCTACACCTTC.

V usage is TRBV25-1 and J usage is TRBJ1-1; TRBD1 might be the D (6 bases). The CDR3 loop spans 16 amino acids. With 3 bases removed from V and 5 bases from J, the gap between germline ends came to 19 bases. Germline V gene lookup returns CDR1 MGHDK and CDR2 SYGVNS. The CDR3 is CASSDNWGAGRTEAFF. Written as DNA, the CDR3 is TGTGCCAGCAGTGATAATTGGGGGGCGGGGCGGACTGAAGCTTTCTTT.

This chain joins TRBV3-1 (or the pseudogene TRBV3-2) and TRBJ1-1, with D unclear. Trimming stripped 3 bases from V and 7 bases from J, with 6 bases between. CDR3 size: 11 residues. Germline assignment: CDR1 LGHDT and CDR2 YNNKEL (reference sequence). The CDR3 DNA reads TGTGCCAGCAGCCATTCATATGAAGCTTTCTTT. It encodes CASSHSYEAFF.

This clone was seen once. V is TRBV3-1 (or the pseudogene TRBV3-2) and J is TRBJ1-2; the D is unclear. The CDR3 contains 13 residues. With 4 bases removed from V and 2 bases from J, the gap between germline ends came to 8 bases. Germline assignment: CDR1 LGHDT and CDR2 YNNKEL (reference sequence). CDR3 region: CASSPDGNYGYTF. CDR3 bases: TGTGCCAGCAGCCCCGACGGGAACTATGGCTACACCTTC.

The chain carries TRBV27 and TRBJ1-2; TRBD1 might be the D (6 bases). Trimming cost V 3 bases and J 1 base, with 9 bases left between them. CDR3 size: 14 residues. Germline CDR1 and CDR2: MNHEY and SMNVEV (reference sequence). The chain's CDR3 is CASSFSGVNYGYTF. CDR3 sequence (DNA): TGTGCCAGCAGTTTCTCAGGGGTTAACTATGGCTACACCTTC.

This clone has a handful of counts. The same CDR3 arises from other DNA sequences in this sample as well. This sequence joins TRBV14 and TRBJ2-1; the match to TRBD2 covers 9 bases. The V and J ends lost 1 base and 7 bases, in that order; junction bases with no gene match: 5. CDR1 and CDR2 (germline): SGHDN, FVKESK. The CDR3 contains 15 residues. The DNA of the CDR3 is TGTGCCAGCAGCCAAGCCGCGGGAGGGGGGAATGAGCAGTTCTTC. Translation gives CASSQAAGGGNEQFF.

J is TRBJ1-4 and V is TRBV2; D is perhaps TRBD1 (5 bases). V lost 6 bases and J 7 bases, leaving 9 bases between the germline ends. The germline V gene encodes CDR1 SNHLY and CDR2 FYNNEI. The CDR3 is 12 residues long. The DNA for the CDR3 is TGTGCCAGCAGGACAGCTGGTGAAAAACTGTTTTTT. Translation: CASRTAGEKLFF.

This chain links TRBV6-6 with TRBJ1-1, with D hard to call. The CDR3 contains 14 residues. Germline CDR1 and CDR2: MNHNY and SVGAGI (reference sequence). V was cut by 2 bases and J by 2 bases, with 9 bases left in between. The CDR3 protein is CASSYDRSNTEAFF. As DNA, the CDR3 is TGTGCCAGCAGTTACGACCGTTCTAACACTGAAGCTTTCTTT.

This rearrangement joins TRBV15 to TRBJ1-2, with 7 bases aligning to TRBD1. V lost 5 bases and J lost 8; bases outside the gene matches: 11. CDR3 size: 14 residues. Germline V gene data show CDR1 as LNHNV and CDR2 as YYDKDF (reference sequence). The CDR3 DNA reads as TGTGCCACCAGCCCCCGGGTGACAGGGAGAGGCTACACCTTC. This encodes CATSPRVTGRGYTF.

V gene TRBV27 combines with J gene TRBJ2-7; the D gene is possibly TRBD2 (6 bases). The CDR3 totals 15 residues. Germline loops: CDR1 MNHEY, CDR2 SMNVEV (reference sequence). V was clipped by 2 bases and J by 0 bases, with 11 bases between them. CDR3 DNA sequence: TGTGCCAGCAGTTTAGGACTGGGAGGCTCCTACGAGCAGTACTTC. Translated, it gives CASSLGLGGSYEQYF.

V and J are TRBV5-4 and TRBJ2-7; unclear D gene. This CDR3 comprises 15 residues. The V gene's germline CDR1 is SGHNT and CDR2 YYREEE (reference sequence). V lost 0 bases and J 2 bases, leaving 12 bases between the germline ends. Here the CDR3 reads CASSLENELPYEQYF. CDR3 coding DNA: TGTGCCAGCAGCTTGGAAAACGAGCTTCCCTACGAGCAGTACTTC.

The CDR3 here is CASSWARSQPQHF. CDR3 nucleotides: TGTGCCAGCAGCTGGGCCCGGAGCCAGCCCCAGCATTTT. V is TRBV5-6 and J is TRBJ1-5, with D hard to call. The V gene's germline CDR1 is SGHDT and CDR2 YYEEEE. Trimming removed 3 bases at V and 7 bases at J, with 11 bases between. CDR3 length equals 13 residues.

J is TRBJ1-1 and V is TRBV18; 7 bases are shared with TRBD1. V was clipped by 6 bases and J by 0 bases; unmatched bases: 1. Germline V gene lookup returns CDR1 KGHSH and CDR2 LQKENI. This CDR3 contains 13 residues. The CDR3 region has the DNA TGTGCCAGCTCGGGACAGATGAACACTGAAGCTTTCTTT. It is translated as CASSGQMNTEAFF.